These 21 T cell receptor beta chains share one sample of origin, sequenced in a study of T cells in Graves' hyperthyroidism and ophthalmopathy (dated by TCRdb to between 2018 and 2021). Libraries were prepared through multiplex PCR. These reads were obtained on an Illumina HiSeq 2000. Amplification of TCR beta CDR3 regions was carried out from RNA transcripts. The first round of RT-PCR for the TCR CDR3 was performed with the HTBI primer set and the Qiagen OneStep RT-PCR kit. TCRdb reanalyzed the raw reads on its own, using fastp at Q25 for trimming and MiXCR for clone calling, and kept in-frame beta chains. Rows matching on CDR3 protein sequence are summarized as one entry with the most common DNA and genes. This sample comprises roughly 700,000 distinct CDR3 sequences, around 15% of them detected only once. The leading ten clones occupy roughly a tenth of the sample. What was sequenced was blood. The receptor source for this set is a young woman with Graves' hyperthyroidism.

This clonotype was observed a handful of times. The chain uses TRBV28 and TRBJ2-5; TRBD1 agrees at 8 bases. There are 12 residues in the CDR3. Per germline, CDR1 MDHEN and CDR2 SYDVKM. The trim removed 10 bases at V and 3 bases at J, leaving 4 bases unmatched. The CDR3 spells CATSGGEETQYF. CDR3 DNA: TGTGCCACATCAGGGGGCGAAGAGACCCAGTACTTC.

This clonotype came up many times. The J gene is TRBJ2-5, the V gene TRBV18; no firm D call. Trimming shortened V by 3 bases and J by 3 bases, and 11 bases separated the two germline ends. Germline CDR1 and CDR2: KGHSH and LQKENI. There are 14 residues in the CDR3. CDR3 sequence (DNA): TGTGCCAGCTCACCGACCCGGCAGGAAGAGACCCAGTACTTC. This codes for CASSPTRQEETQYF.

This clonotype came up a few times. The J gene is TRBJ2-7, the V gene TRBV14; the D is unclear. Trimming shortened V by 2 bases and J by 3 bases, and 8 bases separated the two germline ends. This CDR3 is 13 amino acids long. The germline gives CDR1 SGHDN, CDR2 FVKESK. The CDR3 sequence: CASSQQSNYEQYF. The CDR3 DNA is TGTGCCAGCAGCCAACAATCTAACTACGAGCAGTACTTC. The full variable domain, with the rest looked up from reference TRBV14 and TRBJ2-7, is EAGVTQFPSHSVIEKGQTVTLRCDPISGHDNLYWYRRVMGKEIKFLLHFVKESKQDESGMPNNRFLAERTGGTYSTLKVQPAELEDSGVYFCASSQQSNYEQYFGPGTRLTVT.

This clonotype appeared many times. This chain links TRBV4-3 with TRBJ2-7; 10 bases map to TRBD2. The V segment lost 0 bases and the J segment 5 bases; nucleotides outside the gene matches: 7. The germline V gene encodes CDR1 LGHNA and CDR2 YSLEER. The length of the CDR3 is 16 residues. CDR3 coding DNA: TGCGCCAGCAGCCAAGATCAGTGGCTAGCGGGAGACGAGCAGTACTTC. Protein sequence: CASSQDQWLAGDEQYF.

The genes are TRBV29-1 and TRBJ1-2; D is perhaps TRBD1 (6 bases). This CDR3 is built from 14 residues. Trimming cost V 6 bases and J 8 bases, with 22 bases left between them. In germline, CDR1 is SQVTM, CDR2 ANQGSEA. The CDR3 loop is CSVYTSDAQGGYTF. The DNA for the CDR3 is TGCAGCGTATATACTTCGGACGCACAGGGCGGCTACACCTTC.

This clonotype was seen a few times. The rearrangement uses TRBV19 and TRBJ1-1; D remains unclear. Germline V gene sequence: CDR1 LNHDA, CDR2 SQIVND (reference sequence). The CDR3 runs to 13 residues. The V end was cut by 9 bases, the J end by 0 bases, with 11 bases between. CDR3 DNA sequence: TGTGCCAGGCGAACACTTATGAACACTGAAGCTTTCTTT. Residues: CARRTLMNTEAFF.

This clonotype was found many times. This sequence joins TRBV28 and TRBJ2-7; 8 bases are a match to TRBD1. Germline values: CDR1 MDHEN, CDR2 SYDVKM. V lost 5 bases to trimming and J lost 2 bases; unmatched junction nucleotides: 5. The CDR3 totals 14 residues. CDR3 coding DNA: TGTGCCAGCAGTCAAGCGACAGGGGCCTACGAGCAGTACTTC. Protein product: CASSQATGAYEQYF.

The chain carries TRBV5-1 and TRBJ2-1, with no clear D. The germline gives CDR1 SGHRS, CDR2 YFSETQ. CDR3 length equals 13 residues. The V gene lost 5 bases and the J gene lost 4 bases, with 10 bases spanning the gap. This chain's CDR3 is CASRLFVYNEQFF. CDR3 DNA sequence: TGCGCCAGCAGGTTATTTGTTTACAATGAGCAGTTCTTC.

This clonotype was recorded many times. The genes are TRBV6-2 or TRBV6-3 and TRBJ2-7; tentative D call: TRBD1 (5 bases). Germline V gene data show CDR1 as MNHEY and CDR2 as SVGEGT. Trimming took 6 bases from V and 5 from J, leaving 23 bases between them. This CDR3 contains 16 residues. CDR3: CASRSLLQGSKNEQYF. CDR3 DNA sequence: TGTGCCAGCAGATCACTCCTTCAGGGTAGTAAGAACGAGCAGTACTTC.

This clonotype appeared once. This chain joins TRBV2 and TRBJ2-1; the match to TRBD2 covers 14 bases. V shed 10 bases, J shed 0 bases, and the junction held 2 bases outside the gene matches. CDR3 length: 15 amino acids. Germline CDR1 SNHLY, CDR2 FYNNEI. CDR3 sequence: CAKTSGRDSYNEQFF. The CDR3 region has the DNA TGTGCCAAGACTAGCGGGAGGGACTCCTACAATGAGCAGTTCTTC.

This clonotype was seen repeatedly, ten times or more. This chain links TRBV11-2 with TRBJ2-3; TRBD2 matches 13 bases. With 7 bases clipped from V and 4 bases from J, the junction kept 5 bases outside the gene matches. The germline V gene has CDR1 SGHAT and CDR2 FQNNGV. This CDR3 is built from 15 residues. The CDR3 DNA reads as TGTGCCAGCAAAGGACTAGCGGGGGAGGCAGATACGCAGTATTTT. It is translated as CASKGLAGEADTQYF.

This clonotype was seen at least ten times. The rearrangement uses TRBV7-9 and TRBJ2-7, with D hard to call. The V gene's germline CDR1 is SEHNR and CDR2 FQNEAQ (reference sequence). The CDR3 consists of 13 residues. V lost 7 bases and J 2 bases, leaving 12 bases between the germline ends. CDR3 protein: CASNPRITYEQYF. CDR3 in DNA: TGTGCCAGCAACCCCCGTATAACCTACGAGCAGTACTTC.

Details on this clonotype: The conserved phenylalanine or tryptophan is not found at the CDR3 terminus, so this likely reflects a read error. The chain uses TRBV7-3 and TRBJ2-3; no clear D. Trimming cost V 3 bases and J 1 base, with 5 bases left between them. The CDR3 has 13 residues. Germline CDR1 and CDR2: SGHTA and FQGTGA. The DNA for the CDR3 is TGTGCCAGCAGCTTGGTGGGCACAGATACGCAGTATTCT. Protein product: CASSLVGTDTQYS.

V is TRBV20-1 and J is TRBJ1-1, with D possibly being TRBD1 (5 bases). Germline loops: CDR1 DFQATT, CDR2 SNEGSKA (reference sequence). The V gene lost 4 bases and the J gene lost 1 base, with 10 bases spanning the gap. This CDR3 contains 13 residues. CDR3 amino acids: CSATLGTNTEAFF. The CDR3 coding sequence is TGCAGTGCTACCTTAGGGACGAACACTGAAGCTTTCTTT.

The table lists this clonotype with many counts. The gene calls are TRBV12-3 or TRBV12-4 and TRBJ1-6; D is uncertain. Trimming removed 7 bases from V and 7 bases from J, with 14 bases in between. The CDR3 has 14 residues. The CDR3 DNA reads TGTGCCAGCACGGGGAAAAGGGTAAATTCACCCCTCCACTTT. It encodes CASTGKRVNSPLHF.

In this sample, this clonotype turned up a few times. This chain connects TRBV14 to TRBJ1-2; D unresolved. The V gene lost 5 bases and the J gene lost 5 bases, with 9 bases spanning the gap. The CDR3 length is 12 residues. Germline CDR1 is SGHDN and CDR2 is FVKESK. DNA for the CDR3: TGTGCCAGCAGCGGTGACTGGTATGGCTACACCTTC. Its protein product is CASSGDWYGYTF.

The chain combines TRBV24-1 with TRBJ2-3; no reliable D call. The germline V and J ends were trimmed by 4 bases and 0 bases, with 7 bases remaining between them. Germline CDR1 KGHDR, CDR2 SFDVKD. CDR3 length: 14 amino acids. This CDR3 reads CATSDPSSTDTQYF. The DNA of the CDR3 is TGTGCCACCAGTGACCCGAGTAGCACAGATACGCAGTATTTT.

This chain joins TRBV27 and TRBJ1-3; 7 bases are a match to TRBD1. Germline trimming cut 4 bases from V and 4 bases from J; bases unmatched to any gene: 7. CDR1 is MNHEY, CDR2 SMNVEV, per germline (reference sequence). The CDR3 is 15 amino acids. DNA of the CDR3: TGTGCCAGCAGTTCAACAGGGGAGGCAGGAAACACCATATATTTT. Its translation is CASSSTGEAGNTIYF.

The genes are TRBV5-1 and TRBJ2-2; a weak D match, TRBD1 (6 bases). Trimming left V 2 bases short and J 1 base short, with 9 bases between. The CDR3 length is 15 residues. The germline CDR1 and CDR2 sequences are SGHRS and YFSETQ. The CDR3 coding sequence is TGCGCCAGCAGCTTTACGACAGGGAACACCGGGGAGCTGTTTTTT. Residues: CASSFTTGNTGELFF. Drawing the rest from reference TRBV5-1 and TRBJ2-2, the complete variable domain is KAGVTQTPRYLIKTRGQQVTLSCSPISGHRSVSWYQQTPGQGLQFLFEYFSETQRNKGNFPGRFSGRQFSNSRSEMNVSTLELGDSALYLCASSFTTGNTGELFFGEGSRLTVL.

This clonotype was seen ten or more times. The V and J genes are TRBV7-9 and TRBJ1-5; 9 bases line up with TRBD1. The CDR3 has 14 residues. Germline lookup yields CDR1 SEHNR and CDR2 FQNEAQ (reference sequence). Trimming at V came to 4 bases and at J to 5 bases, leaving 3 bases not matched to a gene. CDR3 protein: CASSWTGVDQPQHF. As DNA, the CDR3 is TGTGCCAGCAGCTGGACAGGGGTAGATCAGCCCCAGCATTTT.

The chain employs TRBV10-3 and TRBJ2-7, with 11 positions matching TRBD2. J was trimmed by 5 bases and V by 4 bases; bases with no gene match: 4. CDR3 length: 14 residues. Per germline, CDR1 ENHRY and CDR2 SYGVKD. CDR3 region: CAISGPTSGNEQYF. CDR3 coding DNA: TGTGCCATCAGTGGGCCGACTAGCGGGAACGAGCAGTACTTC.